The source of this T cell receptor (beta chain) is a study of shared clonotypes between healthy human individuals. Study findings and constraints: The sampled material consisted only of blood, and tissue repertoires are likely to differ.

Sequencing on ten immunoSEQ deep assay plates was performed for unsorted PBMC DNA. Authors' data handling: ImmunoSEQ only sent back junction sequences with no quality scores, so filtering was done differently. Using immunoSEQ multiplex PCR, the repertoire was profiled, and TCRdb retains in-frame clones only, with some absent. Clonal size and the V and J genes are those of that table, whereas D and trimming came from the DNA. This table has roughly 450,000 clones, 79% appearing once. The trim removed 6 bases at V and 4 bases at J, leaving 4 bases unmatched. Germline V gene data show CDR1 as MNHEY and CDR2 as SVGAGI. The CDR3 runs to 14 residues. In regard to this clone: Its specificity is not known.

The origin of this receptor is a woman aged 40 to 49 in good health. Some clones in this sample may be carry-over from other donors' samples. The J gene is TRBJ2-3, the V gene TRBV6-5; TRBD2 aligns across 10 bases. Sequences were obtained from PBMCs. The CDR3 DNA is TGTGCCAGCAGGCTAGCGGGAGACGCAGATACGCAGTATTTT. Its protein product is CASRLAGDADTQYF.